These 27 T cell receptor beta chains came from one sample sequenced in a study of radiotherapy plus CTLA-4 blockade in lung cancer (dated by TCRdb to 2017 to 2018). The method behind the library was the immunoSEQ multiplex PCR assay. Entries here come from immuneACCESS through TCRdb and include only in-frame sequences with V and J called. Some clones fail to appear in such tables; in the studies checked, an unresolved V gene covers under half of the shortfall, and the cause of the remainder is unknown. The sample table holds about 45,000 clones, of which 60% to 80% were seen once. The ten largest clones capture 8.3% of the sample. The sequences come from peripheral blood, collected from a patient treated with radiotherapy plus ipilimumab. These receptor sequences come from a human donor with non-small cell lung cancer who had stable disease on radiotherapy plus ipilimumab.

A single count supports this clone. The chain carries TRBV19 and TRBJ1-1; a weak D match, TRBD1 (6 bases). Germline assignment: CDR1 LNHDA and CDR2 SQIVND (reference sequence). This CDR3 has 14 amino acids. With 3 bases removed from V and 2 bases from J, the gap between germline ends came to 10 bases. CDR3 protein: CASSMGTPNTEAFF. CDR3 nucleotides: TGTGCCAGTAGTATGGGGACACCCAACACTGAAGCTTTCTTT.

This clone has a single count. This chain links TRBV28 with TRBJ2-1; D is uncertain. CDR3 length: 13 residues. The germline CDR1 and CDR2 sequences are MDHEN and SYDVKM. Trimming pared 6 bases from V and 8 bases from J, leaving 14 bases between. CDR3 amino acids: CASSLDNGHEQFF. The CDR3 bases are TGTGCCAGCAGCCTAGACAACGGTCATGAGCAGTTCTTC.

This clone was picked up a small number of times. V is TRBV19 and J is TRBJ2-7; D is unresolved. Germline CDR1 and CDR2: LNHDA and SQIVND (reference sequence). V lost 8 bases and J 2 bases, leaving 13 bases between the germline ends. The CDR3 covers 13 residues. CDR3 loop: CASLLSRPYEQYV. The CDR3 bases are TGTGCCAGTCTCTTGTCCAGACCCTACGAGCAGTACGTC.

V usage is TRBV7-2 and J usage is TRBJ2-2; 9 bases agree with TRBD2. Per germline, CDR1 SGHTA and CDR2 FQGNSA. Trimming took 3 bases from V and 0 from J; bases not matched to a gene: 5. The CDR3 spans 17 residues. CDR3 DNA: TGTGCCAGCAGCTTGCTAGCGGGGTTCGCGAACACCGGGGAGCTGTTTTTT. Translating it yields CASSLLAGFANTGELFF.

In regard to this clone: One end of the junction varies from germline; a read error may be responsible. The rearrangement links TRBV6-1 to TRBJ1-1; 9 positions agree with TRBD1. This CDR3 is built from 15 residues. Looked up from germline, CDR1 is MNHNS and CDR2 is SASEGT. In DNA form, the CDR3 reads TGTGCCAGCAGAGTTACCGGGACAGGGAACGCTGAAGCTTTCTTT. It yields the protein CASRVTGTGNAEAFF.

The V call is TRBV20-1, the J call TRBJ1-1; D is uncertain. Trimming removed 0 bases at V and 7 bases at J, with 3 bases between. Germline V gives CDR1 DFQATT, CDR2 SNEGSKA (reference sequence). This CDR3 has 10 residues. DNA for the CDR3: TGCAGTGCTAGAGACGTTGAAGCTTTCTTT. It is translated as CSARDVEAFF.

This rearrangement joins TRBV6-1 to TRBJ1-5; D is unclear. Trimming took 7 bases from V and 6 from J, leaving 13 bases between them. This CDR3 is 13 amino acids long. Germline-derived CDR1 and CDR2 are MNHNS and SASEGT. CDR3: CASTGEEVQPQHF. CDR3 nucleotides: TGTGCCAGCACCGGGGAGGAGGTTCAGCCCCAGCATTTT.

The chain uses TRBV18 and TRBJ1-4; no reliable D call. Trimming left V 1 base short and J 5 bases short, with 14 bases between. Germline V CDR1 and CDR2: KGHSH, LQKENI. The CDR3 has 16 amino acids. Here the CDR3 DNA reads TGTGCCAGCTCACCACGCTTGACCGCACGGAATGAAAAACTGTTTTTT. This encodes CASSPRLTARNEKLFF. Full variable domain (outside the CDR3, taken from reference TRBV18 and TRBJ1-4): NAGVMQNPRHLVRRRGQEARLRCSPMKGHSHVYWYRQLPEEGLKFMVYLQKENIIDESGMPKERFSAEFPKEGPSILRIQQVVRGDSAAYFCASSPRLTARNEKLFFGSGTQLSVL.

V gene TRBV6-1 combines with J gene TRBJ1-3; D not certain. Trimming left V 6 bases short and J 3 bases short, with 15 bases between. This CDR3 contains 15 residues. Germline V gives CDR1 MNHNS, CDR2 SASEGT. CDR3 DNA sequence: TGTGCCAGCAGAGACCGCTCTCTTCTTGGAAACACCATATATTTT. Amino acid sequence: CASRDRSLLGNTIYF.

The chain carries TRBV9 and TRBJ2-2; the D is unclear. V lost 5 bases and J 5 bases, leaving 10 bases between the germline ends. CDR1 is SGDLS and CDR2 is YYNGEE in the germline V gene. The CDR3 is 13 amino acids. The CDR3: CASRGWGTGELFF. The CDR3 DNA sequence: TGTGCCAGCAGGGGGTGGGGTACCGGGGAGCTGTTTTTT.

The V and J genes are TRBV7-7 and TRBJ1-1; D gene uncertain. V was pared by 2 bases and J by 1 base, with 5 bases between. The CDR3 length is 13 residues. CDR1 SSHAT and CDR2 FNYEAQ come from the germline V gene (reference sequence). The CDR3 loop reads CASSLSANTEAFF. CDR3 nucleotides: TGTGCCAGCAGCTTATCCGCGAACACTGAAGCTTTCTTT.

Here the CDR3 reads CASSFGGDGTEAFF. The CDR3 DNA sequence: TGTGCCAGCAGCTTTGGGGGGGACGGCACTGAAGCTTTCTTT. The chain employs TRBV9 and TRBJ1-1, with D possibly TRBD1 on 5 matching bases. With 4 bases removed from V and 4 bases from J, the gap between germline ends came to 14 bases. Germline CDR1 SGDLS, CDR2 YYNGEE. The CDR3 is made up of 14 amino acids.

The chain recombines TRBV5-1 with TRBJ1-3; D is undetermined. The CDR3 is made up of 14 amino acids. Germline CDR1 SGHRS, CDR2 YFSETQ. V dropped 7 bases and J dropped 0 bases, with 11 bases sitting between them. DNA for the CDR3: TGCGCCAGCCGGACCGGTAGCTCTGGAAACACCATATATTTT. Encoded protein: CASRTGSSGNTIYF.

This clone occurred once. The V gene is TRBV11-3, the J gene TRBJ2-2, with 8 bases matching TRBD1. V gave up 1 base and J gave up 6 bases; unmatched junction bases: 4. Germline V gives CDR1 SGHNT, CDR2 YENEEA. The CDR3 contains 15 residues. In DNA, the CDR3 is TGTGCCAGCAGCTTAGTTCAGGGGGCGGCCGGGGAGCTGTTTTTT. Amino acid sequence: CASSLVQGAAGELFF.

The V gene is TRBV9, the J gene TRBJ1-6; possibly TRBD1 for D (6 bases). The V end lost 7 bases, the J end lost 0 bases, and 14 bases lay between the germline ends. Germline assignment: CDR1 SGDLS and CDR2 YYNGEE. The CDR3 is 16 residues long. In nucleotides, the CDR3 is TGTGCCAGCGGGGGCGGAGGAAGCTCCTATAATTCACCCCTCCACTTT. This sequence encodes CASGGGGSSYNSPLHF.

V usage is TRBV7-8 and J usage is TRBJ1-5; TRBD1 aligns across 7 bases. CDR3 size: 19 residues. Germline-derived CDR1 and CDR2 are SGHVS and FQNEAQ. The V gene end was trimmed by 4 bases and the J gene end by 0 bases; junction bases not matched to a gene: 15. The CDR3 region has the DNA TGTGCCAGCAGCTCCCTAAGGTGGGGACAGCCTTATAGCAATCAGCCCCAGCATTTT. Protein product: CASSSLRWGQPYSNQPQHF.

V and J are TRBV9 and TRBJ1-3; maybe TRBD1 (5 bases). CDR1 and CDR2 from the germline V gene are SGDLS and YYNGEE. V shed 4 bases and J shed 4 bases, with 12 bases lying between them. This CDR3 comprises 14 residues. The CDR3 protein is CASSPSDIGNTIYF. CDR3 bases: TGTGCCAGCAGCCCCTCGGACATCGGAAACACCATATATTTT.

V and J are TRBV10-2 and TRBJ1-2, with unresolved D. The CDR3 totals 14 residues. Germline V gene lookup returns CDR1 WSHSY and CDR2 SAAADI. Trimming took 5 bases from V and 4 from J, leaving 14 bases between them. CDR3 nucleotide sequence: TGCGCCAGCAGTCCGACCTCTAGTACCTATGGCTACACCTTC. It specifies CASSPTSSTYGYTF.

J is TRBJ2-2 and V is TRBV30; 12 bases agree with TRBD2. The CDR3 runs 16 residues. V was clipped by 4 bases and J by 0 bases; unmatched bases: 3. Germline values: CDR1 GTSNPN, CDR2 SVGIG (reference sequence). The chain's CDR3 is CAWTLAGGPNTGELFF. CDR3 DNA: TGTGCCTGGACCCTAGCGGGGGGGCCGAACACCGGGGAGCTGTTTTTT.

The chain employs TRBV4-3 and TRBJ1-6; D uncertain. With 1 base removed from V and 11 bases from J, the gap between germline ends came to 6 bases. Germline CDR1 and CDR2: LGHNA and YSLEER. The CDR3 runs to 12 residues. The CDR3, as DNA: TGCGCCAGCAGCCAAGGAATCGCACCCCTCCACTTT. It is translated as CASSQGIAPLHF.

This chain links TRBV2 with TRBJ1-6; D is uncertain. Germline assignment: CDR1 SNHLY and CDR2 FYNNEI. The germline V and J ends were trimmed by 1 base and 7 bases, with 5 bases remaining between them. The CDR3 runs to 13 residues. The CDR3 spells CASSEVKNSPLHF. CDR3 DNA: TGTGCCAGCAGTGAAGTTAAGAATTCACCCCTCCACTTT.

The chain couples TRBV5-1 to TRBJ2-3; D may be TRBD2 (6 bases). The CDR3 sequence is 15 residues long. Trimming removed 4 bases from V and 0 bases from J, with 12 bases in between. Germline V gene data show CDR1 as SGHRS and CDR2 as YFSETQ. As DNA, the CDR3 is TGCGCCAGCAGCCCGGAGCGGGCTAGCACAGATACGCAGTATTTT. Encoded protein: CASSPERASTDTQYF.

DNA for the CDR3: TGTGCCAGCAGCTTAGCGGGGGCTCTCTCTGGGGCCAACGTCCTGACTTTC. Translating it yields CASSLAGALSGANVLTF. The chain is built from TRBV13 and TRBJ2-6; tentatively, D is TRBD1 or TRBD2 (6 bases each). CDR1 is PRHDT, CDR2 FYEKMQ, per germline (reference sequence). Trimming took 1 base from V and 0 from J, leaving 10 bases between them. The CDR3 runs to 17 residues.

The sample holds a few counts of this clone. The chain couples TRBV30 to TRBJ1-6; TRBD1 is a possible D gene (5 bases). The CDR3 extends over 14 amino acids. Looked up from germline, CDR1 is GTSNPN and CDR2 is SVGIG (reference sequence). Trimming took off 8 bases at V and 8 bases at J, with 19 bases between the two ends. The CDR3 loop is CAAILGGLDSPLHF. For the CDR3, the DNA is TGTGCCGCTATTTTGGGGGGGTTAGATTCACCCCTCCACTTT.

This clone came up a few times. J is TRBJ2-2 and V is TRBV6-5; 10 nucleotides line up with TRBD1. Germline CDR1 MNHEY, CDR2 SVGAGI. The CDR3 covers 15 residues. Unmatched junction bases numbered 4, after V lost 6 bases and J lost 3 bases. CDR3 residues: CASRRQGADTGELFF. DNA of the CDR3: TGTGCCAGCAGGAGACAGGGGGCCGACACCGGGGAGCTGTTTTTT.

This rearrangement joins TRBV6-1 to TRBJ1-1; no firm D call. With 2 bases removed from V and 4 bases from J, the gap between germline ends came to 14 bases. CDR1 is MNHNS, CDR2 SASEGT, per germline. The CDR3 has 15 residues. CDR3 protein: CASSEWFGRVTEAFF. The CDR3 region has the DNA TGTGCCAGCAGTGAATGGTTCGGGCGGGTCACTGAAGCTTTCTTT.

This rearrangement joins TRBV2 to TRBJ1-5, with D perhaps TRBD1 (6 bases). Germline V gene data show CDR1 as SNHLY and CDR2 as FYNNEI. V was clipped by 9 bases and J by 0 bases, with 12 bases between them. This CDR3 has 14 residues. The chain's CDR3 is CASTGPDSNQPQHF. The DNA for the CDR3 is TGTGCCAGTACAGGGCCGGATAGCAATCAGCCCCAGCATTTT. The full variable domain, its missing parts supplied by reference TRBV2 and TRBJ1-5, is EPEVTQTPSHQVTQMGQEVILRCVPISNHLYFYWYRQILGQKVEFLVSFYNNEISEKSEIFDDQFSVERPDGSNFTLKIRSTKLEDSAMYFCASTGPDSNQPQHFGDGTRLSIL.